The 6 T cell receptor delta chains listed next were all sequenced from one sample in a study of gamma-delta chains in newborns, infants, children. TCRdb re-processed the reads via CATT. The repertoire holds 6,500 to 9,000 delta-chain clones, with approximately 1.5% as singletons. The sequenced sample consisted of blood. All receptors come from a child who was a newborn, infant or young child, either healthy, febrile or measles-vaccinated (not recorded which).

On this clone: An end of the junction does not agree with germline; a read error may underlie this. CDR3 loop: CAPRIFLAGDSSCDTRQMFF. In DNA, the CDR3 is TGTGCCCCCAGGATCTTCCTAGCCGGGGATAGCTCCTGTGACACCCGACAGATGTTTTTC. The rearrangement joins TRDV3 to TRDJ3, with D perhaps TRDD2 or TRDD3 (7 bases each). CDR1 is TVYSNPD and CDR2 is GDNSRS in the germline V gene (reference sequence). The CDR3 contains 20 residues.

This clone is judged medium-sized. The gene calls are TRDV1 and TRDJ1; TRDD3 matches 10 bases. The CDR3 sequence is 20 residues long. The germline gives CDR1 TSWWSYY, CDR2 QGS. The V segment lost 3 bases and the J segment 0 bases; nucleotides outside the gene matches: 16. The CDR3 sequence: CALGDPALGDIRLYTDKLIF. The CDR3 DNA reads TGTGCTCTTGGGGACCCCGCTCTGGGGGATATACGTTTGTACACCGATAAACTCATCTTT.

There are a few counts of this clone. DNA and listed protein disagree at residue 11, so the protein shown here was translated from the DNA. The rearrangement uses TRDV1 and TRDJ1; 8 bases align to TRDD3. Germline V gene sequence: CDR1 TSWWSYY, CDR2 QGS. The CDR3 consists of 14 residues. J gave up 10 bases and V 6 bases, and 13 bases lay outside the gene matches. The CDR3 is CALGTWDTQVRLIF. For the CDR3, the DNA is TGTGCTCTTGGAACGTGGGATACGCAGGTGAGACTCATCTTT.

Remarks on this clone: The junction departs from germline at one end; a sequencing error may be responsible. V and J are TRDV3 and TRDJ1; TRDD3 is a possible D gene (6 bases). This CDR3 has 17 residues. The germline V gene encodes CDR1 TVYSNPD and CDR2 GDNSRS (reference sequence). The CDR3 reads CAFIVGNSWGDTDKLIF. CDR3 coding DNA: TGTGCTTTTATCGTGGGGAATAGCTGGGGAGACACCGATAAACTCATCTTT.

V usage is TRDV3 and J usage is TRDJ1; perhaps TRDD3 as D (6 bases). V was cut by 4 bases and J by 5 bases, with 32 bases left in between. Germline lookup yields CDR1 TVYSNPD and CDR2 GDNSRS (reference sequence). The CDR3 runs 18 residues. The chain's CDR3 is CACIFRYYWDPGIDKLIF. The CDR3 nucleotides read TGTGCCTGCATCTTCAGATACTACTGGGATCCCGGAATAGATAAACTCATCTTT.

This clone was detected a few times. The protein held in TCRdb is that of a much larger clone and does not match this DNA's translation at residue 8, likely because of a read error; the protein shown is translated from the DNA. This chain connects TRDV2 to TRDJ2, with D possibly TRDD3 on 5 matching bases. Between the trimmed V and J ends, which lost 1 base and 5 bases, there was a span of 10 bases. The CDR3 spans 14 residues. CDR1 is GEAIGNYY, CDR2 EKD, per germline. CDR3 sequence (DNA): TGTGCCTGTGACACGGTGGGGTATACAGCACAACTCTTCTTT. Translation gives CACDTVGYTAQLFF.